Detailed here is one T cell receptor (beta chain). Its antigen is as yet unknown. The V end lost 6 bases, the J end lost 12 bases, and 15 bases lay between the germline ends. The CDR3 consists of 11 residues. From germline, CDR1 is DFQATT and CDR2 SNEGSKA (reference sequence). The data belong to a study of T cells after posttransplantation cyclophosphamide. Cyclophosphamide on days +3 and +4 followed busulfan-fludarabine conditioning and a marrow graft. The table came from immunoSEQ multiplex PCR; TCRdb's copy has only in-frame clones and leaves some out. Altogether about 2,800 clones are present, about 60% being singletons, with the ten largest covering approximately 14%. Study findings and constraints: Donor CD8+ memory clones often dominated recipient blood repertoires at later times. TRB clonality was highly associated with recipient CMV seropositivity and reactivation. Skin or GI-infiltrating T cells shared few TRB sequences with blood.

The specimen comprised PBMCs, sampled 30 days after allogeneic stem cell transplant with posttransplant cyclophosphamide. The chain uses TRBV20-1 and TRBJ2-4; D is perhaps TRBD1 (6 bases). The clonotype was recovered from a male patient between 60 and 69 years old who received an allogeneic stem cell transplant from a related donor and was CMV-positive. Some T cells may trace back to the graft donor. CDR3 amino acids: CSAPFTGNQYF. CDR3 nucleotide sequence: TGCAGTGCCCCGTTTACAGGGAATCAGTACTTC.